The 17 T cell receptor beta chains listed next were all sequenced from one sample in a study of blood T cell repertoires in COVID-19. Produced via immunoSEQ multiplex PCR; TCRdb's table is partial and in-frame only. The sample shows about 52,000 clones, 81% of them seen only once. What was sequenced was peripheral blood. The receptors shown here come from a woman older than 75 with COVID-19, enrolled during active disease.

The rearrangement links TRBV12-5 to TRBJ2-3; possibly TRBD2 for D (5 bases). The CDR3 consists of 15 residues. Trimming left V 2 bases short and J 0 bases short, with 9 bases between. Germline-derived CDR1 and CDR2 are LGHNT and FRNRAP. For the CDR3, the DNA is TGTGCTAGTGGTTTGTCCGGGGTTAGCACAGATACGCAGTATTTT. Amino acids: CASGLSGVSTDTQYF.

The rearrangement joins TRBV5-1 to TRBJ2-2, with 12 bases matching TRBD2. CDR1 and CDR2 from the germline V gene are SGHRS and YFSETQ. The CDR3 spans 15 residues. V shed 4 bases, J shed 7 bases, and the junction held 5 bases outside the gene matches. The CDR3 here is CASSGGLAGFGELFF. As DNA, the CDR3 is TGCGCCAGCAGCGGGGGACTAGCGGGCTTCGGGGAGCTGTTTTTT. The full variable domain, rest sourced from reference TRBV5-1 and TRBJ2-2, is KAGVTQTPRYLIKTRGQQVTLSCSPISGHRSVSWYQQTPGQGLQFLFEYFSETQRNKGNFPGRFSGRQFSNSRSEMNVSTLELGDSALYLCASSGGLAGFGELFFGEGSRLTVL.

The rearrangement joins TRBV5-1 to TRBJ1-1; D not resolved. Germline CDR1 reads SGHRS; CDR2 reads YFSETQ. CDR3 length equals 18 residues. V lost 1 base to trimming and J lost 0 bases, with 19 bases between them. The CDR3 DNA sequence: TGCGCCAGCAGCTTGCGCCCACTCCCGACAAGTATGAACACTGAAGCTTTCTTT. Protein sequence: CASSLRPLPTSMNTEAFF.

This clone was seen a single time. At one end, the junction sequence differs from germline, possibly due to a read error. The chain has TRBV5-6 and TRBJ1-1, with D unclear. The germline gives CDR1 SGHDT, CDR2 YYEEEE. The CDR3 loop spans 13 amino acids. CDR3 residues: CASTLVRGTEAFF. The DNA of the CDR3 is TGTGCCAGCACCTTGGTTCGGGGCACTGAAGCTTTCTTT.

The table lists this clone with many counts. The chain recombines TRBV20-1 with TRBJ2-5; D is ambiguous. The CDR3 has 10 amino acids. V gave up 6 bases and J gave up 5 bases, with 7 bases separating them. The V gene's germline CDR1 is DFQATT and CDR2 SNEGSKA (reference sequence). The CDR3 reads CSAVAETQYF. The CDR3, as DNA: TGCAGTGCCGTGGCTGAGACCCAGTACTTC.

The CDR3 DNA reads TGTGCCAGCAGCAAACTCGGGGGGCGGCTCACCGGGGAGCTGTTTTTT. It specifies CASSKLGGRLTGELFF. The chain couples TRBV7-9 to TRBJ2-2; TRBD2 might be the D (7 bases). CDR3 length: 16 amino acids. The germline V and J ends were trimmed by 5 bases and 4 bases, with 17 bases remaining between them. The germline CDR1 and CDR2 sequences are SEHNR and FQNEAQ (reference sequence).

This chain links TRBV7-8 with TRBJ2-7, with D possibly matching TRBD2 (5 bases). Trimming removed 1 base at V and 2 bases at J, with 6 bases between. The V gene's germline CDR1 is SGHVS and CDR2 FQNEAQ. This CDR3 is built from 13 residues. In nucleotides, the CDR3 is TGTGCCAGCAGCTTAGAGACTACCTACGAGCAGTACTTC. Amino acids: CASSLETTYEQYF.

The chain is built from TRBV5-1 and TRBJ2-7, with TRBD1 matching 9 bases. V lost 4 bases to trimming and J lost 2 bases; unmatched junction nucleotides: 10. The CDR3 runs to 16 residues. Germline loops: CDR1 SGHRS, CDR2 YFSETQ. The DNA for the CDR3 is TGCGCCAGCAGCCTCCCTCCGGGACAGGGAACCTACGAGCAGTACTTC. This codes for CASSLPPGQGTYEQYF.

The gene calls are TRBV9 and TRBJ2-5; D ambiguous. The V gene's germline CDR1 is SGDLS and CDR2 YYNGEE. The V and J ends lost 0 bases and 2 bases respectively, with 8 bases between them. This CDR3 is 14 amino acids long. Written as DNA, the CDR3 is TGTGCCAGCAGCGTAGGGGTACAGCAAGAGACCCAGTACTTC. Amino acids: CASSVGVQQETQYF.

This chain uses TRBV7-3 with TRBJ2-1, with 15 bases aligning to TRBD2. CDR3 length equals 15 residues. CDR1 is SGHTA and CDR2 is FQGTGA in the germline V gene. With 1 base clipped from V and 10 bases from J, the junction kept 2 bases outside the gene matches. CDR3 loop: CASSLSGLAGGEQFF. The CDR3 nucleotides read TGTGCCAGCAGCTTAAGTGGACTAGCGGGAGGGGAGCAGTTCTTC.

This clone was observed once. This chain links TRBV6-5 with TRBJ2-1, with D hard to call. The germline V gene encodes CDR1 MNHEY and CDR2 SVGAGI. The CDR3 covers 13 residues. V was cut by 6 bases and J by 3 bases, with 9 bases left in between. The CDR3 loop is CASRRGIYNEQFF. CDR3 nucleotides: TGTGCCAGCAGGAGAGGAATCTACAATGAGCAGTTCTTC.

The chain uses TRBV7-2 and TRBJ2-7, with 8 bases matching TRBD1. The V gene's germline CDR1 is SGHTA and CDR2 FQGNSA. V lost 1 base, J lost 4 bases, and 6 bases stayed unmatched. This CDR3 is built from 15 residues. For the CDR3, the DNA is TGTGCCAGCAGCTTAGGGACAGGGAATAAGTACGAGCAGTACTTC. Translating gives CASSLGTGNKYEQYF.

The chain carries TRBV3-1 (or the pseudogene TRBV3-2) and TRBJ1-2; D might be TRBD1 (5 bases). The CDR3 runs to 16 residues. Germline V lookup: CDR1 LGHDT, CDR2 YNNKEL (reference sequence). Trimming cost V 0 bases and J 6 bases, with 17 bases left between them. This CDR3 reads CASSQDRQILFDGYTF. The DNA of the CDR3 is TGTGCCAGCAGCCAAGATCGACAGATCCTTTTCGATGGCTACACCTTC.

The rearrangement joins TRBV9 to TRBJ2-3, with TRBD1 identical over 8 bases. The J segment lost 2 bases and the V segment lost 0 bases, leaving 2 bases of the junction unmatched. In germline, CDR1 is SGDLS, CDR2 YYNGEE. CDR3 length equals 15 residues. CDR3 bases: TGTGCCAGCAGCGTAGGGACAGGGCCCACAGATACGCAGTATTTT. This gives the protein CASSVGTGPTDTQYF.

The rearrangement joins TRBV10-3 to TRBJ1-6; 9 bases map to TRBD1. Germline lookup yields CDR1 ENHRY and CDR2 SYGVKD. CDR3 size: 16 residues. The V gene end was trimmed by 3 bases and the J gene end by 13 bases; junction bases not matched to a gene: 13. CDR3 sequence: CAISDGSGQGKSPLHF. The CDR3 region has the DNA TGTGCCATCAGTGATGGGTCGGGACAGGGCAAGAGCCCCCTCCACTTT.

The chain joins TRBV29-1 to TRBJ2-2, with D tentatively TRBD1 (5 bases). Germline V CDR1 and CDR2: SQVTM, ANQGSEA. This CDR3 spans 14 amino acids. V was shortened by 4 bases and J by 4 bases, with 13 bases between the two germline ends. The CDR3 sequence: CSVGQSITTGELFF. As DNA, the CDR3 is TGCAGCGTTGGACAGAGTATAACCACCGGGGAGCTGTTTTTT.

The genes are TRBV6-4 and TRBJ1-3, with a weak D call TRBD1 (5 bases). This CDR3 region has 12 residues. Germline assignment: CDR1 MRHNA and CDR2 SNTAGT. Between the trimmed V and J ends, which lost 7 bases and 2 bases, there was a span of 6 bases. The CDR3 loop is CASIQAGNTIYF. The CDR3 coding sequence is TGTGCCAGCATACAGGCTGGAAACACCATATATTTT.